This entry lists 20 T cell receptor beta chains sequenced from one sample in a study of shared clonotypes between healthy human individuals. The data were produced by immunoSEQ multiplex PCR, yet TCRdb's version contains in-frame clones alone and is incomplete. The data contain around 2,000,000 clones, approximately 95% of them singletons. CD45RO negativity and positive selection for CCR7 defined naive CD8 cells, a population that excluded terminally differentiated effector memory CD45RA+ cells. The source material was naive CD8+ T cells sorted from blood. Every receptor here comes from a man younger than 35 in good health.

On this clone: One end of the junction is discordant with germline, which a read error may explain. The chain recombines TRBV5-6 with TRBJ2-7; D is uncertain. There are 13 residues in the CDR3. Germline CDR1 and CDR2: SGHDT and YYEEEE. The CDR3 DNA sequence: TGTGCCAGCAGCTTGTACAGTTCCTACGAGCTGTACTTC. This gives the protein CASSLYSSYELYF.

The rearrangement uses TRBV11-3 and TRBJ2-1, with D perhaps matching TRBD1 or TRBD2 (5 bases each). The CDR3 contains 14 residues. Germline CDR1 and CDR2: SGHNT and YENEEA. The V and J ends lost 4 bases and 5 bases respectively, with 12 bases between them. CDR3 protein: CASSSGLVNNEQFF. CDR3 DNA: TGTGCCAGCAGCTCGGGGCTAGTCAACAATGAGCAGTTCTTC.

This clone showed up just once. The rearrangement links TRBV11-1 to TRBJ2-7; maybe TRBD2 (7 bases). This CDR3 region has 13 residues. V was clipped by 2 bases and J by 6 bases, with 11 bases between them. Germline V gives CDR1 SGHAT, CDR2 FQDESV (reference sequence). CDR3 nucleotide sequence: TGTGCCAGCAGCTTATCGGCGGGGGCCGAGCAGTACTTC. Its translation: CASSLSAGAEQYF.

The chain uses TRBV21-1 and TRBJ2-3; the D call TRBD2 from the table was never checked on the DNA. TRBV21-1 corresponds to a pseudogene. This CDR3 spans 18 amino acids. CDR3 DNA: TGTGCCAGCAGCAAGGACCCCTTAACTAGCGGGAGCACAGATACGCAGTATTTT. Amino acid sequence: CASSKDPLTSGSTDTQYF.

DNA for the CDR3: TGTGCCAGCAGCGTAGGGGTGACCGCTGAAGCTTTCTTT. Translated: CASSVGVTAEAFF. The chain carries TRBV5-6 and TRBJ1-1, with a possible D match to TRBD1 (5 bases). This CDR3 contains 13 residues. The germline V gene has CDR1 SGHDT and CDR2 YYEEEE. Trimming pared 4 bases from V and 6 bases from J, leaving 13 bases between.

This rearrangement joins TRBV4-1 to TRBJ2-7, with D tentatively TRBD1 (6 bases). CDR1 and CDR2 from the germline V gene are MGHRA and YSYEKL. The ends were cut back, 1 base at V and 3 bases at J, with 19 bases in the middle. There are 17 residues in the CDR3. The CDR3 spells CASSQVFSAGVLYEQYF. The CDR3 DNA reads TGCGCCAGCAGCCAAGTATTCTCGGCAGGGGTCCTCTACGAGCAGTACTTC.

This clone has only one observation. CDR3 coding DNA: TGTGCCAGCTCACCACCTAGGGGCAATGGAAACACCATATATTTT. It encodes CASSPPRGNGNTIYF. The chain carries TRBV18 and TRBJ1-3, with a weak D call TRBD1 (5 bases). The CDR3 consists of 15 residues. Germline values: CDR1 KGHSH, CDR2 LQKENI. With 0 bases removed from V and 3 bases from J, the gap between germline ends came to 9 bases.

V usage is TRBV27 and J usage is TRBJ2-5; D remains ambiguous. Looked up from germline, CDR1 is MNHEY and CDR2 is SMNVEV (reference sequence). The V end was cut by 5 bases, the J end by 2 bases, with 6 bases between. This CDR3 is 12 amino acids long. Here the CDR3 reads CASSDFQETQYF. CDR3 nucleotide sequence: TGTGCCAGCAGTGACTTTCAAGAGACCCAGTACTTC.

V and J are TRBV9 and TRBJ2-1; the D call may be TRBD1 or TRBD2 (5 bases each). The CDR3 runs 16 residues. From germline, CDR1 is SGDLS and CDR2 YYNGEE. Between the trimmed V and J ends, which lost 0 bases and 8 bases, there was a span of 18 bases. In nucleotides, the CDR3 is TGTGCCAGCAGCGTAGAGTGGGGGATGTTGCCAGATGAGCAGTTCTTC. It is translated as CASSVEWGMLPDEQFF.

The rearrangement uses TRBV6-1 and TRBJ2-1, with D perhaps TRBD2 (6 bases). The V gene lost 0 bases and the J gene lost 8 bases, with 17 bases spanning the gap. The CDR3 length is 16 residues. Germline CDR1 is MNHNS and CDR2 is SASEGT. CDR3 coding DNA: TGTGCCAGCAGTGAAGCGCCTGGGGGGATATCCGATGAGCAGTTCTTC. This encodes CASSEAPGGISDEQFF.

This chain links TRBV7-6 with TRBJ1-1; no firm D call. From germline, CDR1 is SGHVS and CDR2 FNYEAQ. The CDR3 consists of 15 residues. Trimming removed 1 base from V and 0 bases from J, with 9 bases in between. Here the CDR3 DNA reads TGTGCCAGCAGCTTAGAGTCGGAAATGAACACTGAAGCTTTCTTT. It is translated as CASSLESEMNTEAFF.

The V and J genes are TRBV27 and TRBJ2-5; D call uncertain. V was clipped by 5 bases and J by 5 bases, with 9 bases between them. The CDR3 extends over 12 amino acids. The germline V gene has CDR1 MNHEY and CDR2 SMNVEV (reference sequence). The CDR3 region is CASSPHGETQYF. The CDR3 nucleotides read TGTGCCAGCAGTCCCCATGGGGAGACCCAGTACTTC.

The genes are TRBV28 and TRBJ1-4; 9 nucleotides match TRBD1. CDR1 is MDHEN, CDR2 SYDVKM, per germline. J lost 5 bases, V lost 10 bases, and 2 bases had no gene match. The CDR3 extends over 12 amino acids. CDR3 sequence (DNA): TGTGCCACGACAGGGGGAAATGAAAAACTGTTTTTT. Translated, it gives CATTGGNEKLFF.

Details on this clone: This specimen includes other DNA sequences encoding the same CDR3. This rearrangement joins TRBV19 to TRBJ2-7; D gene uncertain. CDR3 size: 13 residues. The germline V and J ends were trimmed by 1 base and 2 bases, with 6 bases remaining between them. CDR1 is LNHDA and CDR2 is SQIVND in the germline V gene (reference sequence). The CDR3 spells CASSIAGTYEQYF. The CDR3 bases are TGTGCCAGTAGTATAGCGGGCACCTACGAGCAGTACTTC.

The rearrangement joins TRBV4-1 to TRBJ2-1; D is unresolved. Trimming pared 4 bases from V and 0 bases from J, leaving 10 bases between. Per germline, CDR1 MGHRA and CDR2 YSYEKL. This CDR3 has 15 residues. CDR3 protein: CASSPGRSSYNEQFF. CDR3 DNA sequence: TGCGCCAGCAGCCCAGGAAGGAGCTCCTACAATGAGCAGTTCTTC.

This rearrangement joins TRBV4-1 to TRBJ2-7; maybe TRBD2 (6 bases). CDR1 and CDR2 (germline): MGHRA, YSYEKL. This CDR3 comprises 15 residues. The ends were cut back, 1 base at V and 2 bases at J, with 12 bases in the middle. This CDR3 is CASSQVGGATYEQYF. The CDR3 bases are TGCGCCAGCAGCCAAGTCGGCGGGGCCACCTACGAGCAGTACTTC.

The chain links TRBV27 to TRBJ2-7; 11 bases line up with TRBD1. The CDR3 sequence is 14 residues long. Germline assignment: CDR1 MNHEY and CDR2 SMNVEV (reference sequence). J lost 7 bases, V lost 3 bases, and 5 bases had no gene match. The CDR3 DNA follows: TGTGCCAGCAGTTTTGGGACAGGGGGATGGGAGCAGTACTTC. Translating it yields CASSFGTGGWEQYF.

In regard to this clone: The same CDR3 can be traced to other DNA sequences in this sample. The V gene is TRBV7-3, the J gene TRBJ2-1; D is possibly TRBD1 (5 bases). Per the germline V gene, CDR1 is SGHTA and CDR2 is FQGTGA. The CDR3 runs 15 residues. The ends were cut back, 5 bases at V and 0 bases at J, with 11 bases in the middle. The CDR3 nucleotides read TGTGCCAGCAGCCCCGACAGAAGCTCCTACAATGAGCAGTTCTTC. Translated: CASSPDRSSYNEQFF.

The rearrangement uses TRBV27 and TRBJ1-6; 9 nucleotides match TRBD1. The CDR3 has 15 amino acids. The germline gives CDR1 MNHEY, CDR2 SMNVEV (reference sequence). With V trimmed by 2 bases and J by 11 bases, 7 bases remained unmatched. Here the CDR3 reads CASSLVGQGGPPLHF. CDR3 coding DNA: TGTGCCAGCAGTTTAGTGGGACAGGGAGGCCCACCCCTCCACTTT.

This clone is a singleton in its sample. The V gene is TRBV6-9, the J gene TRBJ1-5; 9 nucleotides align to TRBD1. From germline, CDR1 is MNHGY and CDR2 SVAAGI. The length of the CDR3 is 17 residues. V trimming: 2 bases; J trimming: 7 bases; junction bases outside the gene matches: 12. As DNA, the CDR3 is TGTGCCAGCAGTTATGCACCTGGGACAGGGTCATTCCAGCCCCAGCATTTT. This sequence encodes CASSYAPGTGSFQPQHF.